The next 32 T cell receptor beta chains were all read from a single sample in a study of identical twins. Each CDR3 protein is one row after TCRdb ran MiXCR on the 5' RACE reads. The sample yields about 700,000 distinct CDR3 sequences, 8.6% seen once. The sample also formed part of further work on yellow fever vaccine responses in identical twins.

The sequenced sample was PBMCs. The receptors were gathered from a woman aged 18-29 years in good health.

Only a few counts were recorded for this clonotype. The rearrangement uses TRBV5-1 and TRBJ2-1; D might be TRBD2 (5 bases). The CDR3 sequence is 16 residues long. The germline V and J ends were trimmed by 2 bases and 1 base, with 13 bases remaining between them. CDR1 is SGHRS, CDR2 YFSETQ, per germline. This CDR3 is CASSFTPERSYNEQFF. The DNA of the CDR3 is TGCGCCAGCAGCTTTACTCCTGAGCGGTCCTACAATGAGCAGTTCTTC.

In its sample, this clonotype was seen many times. The chain recombines TRBV7-8 with TRBJ1-1; D is unclear. The CDR3 runs to 16 residues. Per the germline V gene, CDR1 is SGHVS and CDR2 is FQNEAQ. With 5 bases removed from V and 0 bases from J, the gap between germline ends came to 16 bases. This CDR3 is CASSPNFEGLNTEAFF. Written as DNA, the CDR3 is TGTGCCAGCAGCCCCAATTTCGAGGGCCTGAACACTGAAGCTTTCTTT.

V is TRBV20-1 and J is TRBJ1-1; D ambiguous. Germline V gives CDR1 DFQATT, CDR2 SNEGSKA (reference sequence). V was clipped by 2 bases and J by 6 bases, with 13 bases between them. The CDR3 is 13 amino acids. CDR3: CSARRPGGAEAFF. The CDR3 DNA is TGCAGTGCTAGAAGGCCGGGCGGTGCTGAAGCTTTCTTT.

V is TRBV27 and J is TRBJ2-7, with 8 positions matching TRBD1. This CDR3 spans 16 amino acids. The ends lost 2 bases at V and 3 bases at J; junction bases unmatched: 9. Looked up from germline, CDR1 is MNHEY and CDR2 is SMNVEV (reference sequence). In nucleotides, the CDR3 is TGTGCCAGCAGTTTACGGAGGGCAGGGGGCTTCTACGAGCAGTACTTC. Protein: CASSLRRAGGFYEQYF.

This clonotype showed up many times. The gene calls are TRBV5-1 and TRBJ2-6; D remains unclear. This CDR3 is 15 amino acids long. CDR1 SGHRS and CDR2 YFSETQ come from the germline V gene. V lost 0 bases and J 0 bases, leaving 4 bases between the germline ends. The CDR3 coding sequence is TGCGCCAGCAGCTTGGGAAACTCTGGGGCCAACGTCCTGACTTTC. It is translated as CASSLGNSGANVLTF.

This clonotype was picked up many times. The genes are TRBV6-1 and TRBJ2-7; TRBD1 aligns across 9 bases. Germline-derived CDR1 and CDR2 are MNHNS and SASEGT. The CDR3 extends over 14 amino acids. The V and J ends lost 6 bases and 2 bases, in that order; junction bases with no gene match: 5. Here the CDR3 reads CASRPGTGPYEQYF. For the CDR3, the DNA is TGTGCCAGCAGGCCCGGGACAGGGCCCTACGAGCAGTACTTC.

V and J are TRBV7-8 and TRBJ2-1; 10 bases agree with TRBD2. V was clipped by 1 base and J by 3 bases; unmatched bases: 3. The CDR3 has 16 residues. Per the germline V gene, CDR1 is SGHVS and CDR2 is FQNEAQ. The CDR3 DNA follows: TGTGCCAGCAGCTTAGAGGCTAGCGGGGGCTACAATGAGCAGTTCTTC. Its translation is CASSLEASGGYNEQFF.

This clonotype was counted many times. The chain has TRBV7-9 and TRBJ1-6; no clear D. The ends were cut back, 5 bases at V and 8 bases at J, with 16 bases in the middle. This CDR3 has 15 residues. CDR1 is SEHNR, CDR2 FQNEAQ, per germline (reference sequence). The CDR3 reads CASSPPNNGDSPLHF. The CDR3 region has the DNA TGTGCCAGCAGCCCACCGAACAATGGGGATTCACCCCTCCACTTT.

DNA of the CDR3: TGTGCCAGCAGCTTAGATGGACTAGCGGAGACCCAGTACTTC. Protein: CASSLDGLAETQYF. The rearrangement uses TRBV2 and TRBJ2-5; 9 nucleotides align to TRBD2. The CDR3 consists of 14 residues. J lost 5 bases, V lost 6 bases, and 7 bases had no gene match. CDR1 and CDR2 from the germline V gene are SNHLY and FYNNEI.

This clonotype appeared many times. The rearrangement uses TRBV5-5 and TRBJ2-5; TRBD1 aligns across 7 bases. This CDR3 has 15 residues. V lost 5 bases to trimming and J lost 1 base; unmatched junction nucleotides: 8. The germline V gene encodes CDR1 SGHKS and CDR2 YYEKEE (reference sequence). In DNA, the CDR3 is TGTGCCAGCAGTGTCGGGACAGCTGTCCAAGAGACCCAGTACTTC. As protein: CASSVGTAVQETQYF.

This clonotype has at least ten counts. The chain recombines TRBV29-1 with TRBJ2-5; TRBD2 might be the D (6 bases). Germline V CDR1 and CDR2: SQVTM, ANQGSEA. Trimming cost V 4 bases and J 1 base, with 16 bases left between them. This CDR3 spans 15 amino acids. In DNA, the CDR3 is TGCAGCGTTGTCCCTCTTGGCGGGGCCCAAGAGACCCAGTACTTC. Protein: CSVVPLGGAQETQYF.

This clonotype was seen ten or more times. The V and J genes are TRBV29-1 and TRBJ2-1, with 15 bases matching TRBD2. The germline V gene has CDR1 SQVTM and CDR2 ANQGSEA. The ends lost 6 bases at V and 10 bases at J; junction bases unmatched: 4. This CDR3 comprises 13 residues. In DNA form, the CDR3 reads TGCAGCGTAGCCGGGACTAGCGGGAGGGAGCAGTTCTTC. Protein: CSVAGTSGREQFF.

This clonotype appeared many times. V gene TRBV25-1 combines with J gene TRBJ2-7; TRBD2 might be the D (5 bases). Per the germline V gene, CDR1 is MGHDK and CDR2 is SYGVNS. The CDR3 loop spans 13 amino acids. The germline V and J ends were trimmed by 1 base and 6 bases, with 10 bases remaining between them. The CDR3: CASSESGWGEQYF. CDR3 nucleotide sequence: TGTGCCAGCAGTGAATCGGGGTGGGGCGAGCAGTACTTC.

The chain links TRBV7-2 to TRBJ2-1, with D perhaps TRBD1 (6 bases). CDR3 size: 15 residues. V was shortened by 5 bases and J by 2 bases, with 13 bases between the two germline ends. From germline, CDR1 is SGHTA and CDR2 FQGNSA. CDR3: CASSHSWGPYNEQFF. CDR3 DNA: TGTGCCAGCAGCCACAGCTGGGGGCCCTACAATGAGCAGTTCTTC.

This clonotype was recorded many times. J is TRBJ2-3 and V is TRBV6-1; D gene unclear. This CDR3 is 14 amino acids long. Trimming pared 8 bases from V and 4 bases from J, leaving 16 bases between. The germline V gene encodes CDR1 MNHNS and CDR2 SASEGT. The CDR3 DNA sequence: TGTGCCAGCGGACCCTTTCTAGGGTCAGATACGCAGTATTTT. Translation gives CASGPFLGSDTQYF.

V is TRBV9 and J is TRBJ2-5; D uncertain. Germline CDR1 is SGDLS and CDR2 is YYNGEE. This CDR3 region has 16 residues. The V gene lost 0 bases and the J gene lost 1 base, with 13 bases spanning the gap. CDR3 sequence reads: CASSVGGIGIQETQYF. In nucleotides, the CDR3 is TGTGCCAGCAGCGTAGGCGGTATCGGCATCCAAGAGACCCAGTACTTC.

V gene TRBV7-6 combines with J gene TRBJ2-5, with D perhaps being TRBD1 or TRBD2 (7 bases each). The germline CDR1 and CDR2 sequences are SGHVS and FNYEAQ. V gave up 3 bases and J gave up 0 bases, with 11 bases separating them. This CDR3 is built from 15 residues. DNA of the CDR3: TGTGCCAGCAGCTTTGCAGGGGGGGACCAAGAGACCCAGTACTTC. Translated: CASSFAGGDQETQYF.

The rearrangement joins TRBV11-3 to TRBJ2-1; maybe TRBD1 (5 bases). The CDR3 is made up of 15 amino acids. Per germline, CDR1 SGHNT and CDR2 YENEEA. Trimming took off 3 bases at V and 0 bases at J, with 9 bases between the two ends. The CDR3, as DNA: TGTGCCAGCAGCTTGAACAGGATCTCCTACAATGAGCAGTTCTTC. Translated: CASSLNRISYNEQFF.

The V and J genes are TRBV12-3 or TRBV12-4 and TRBJ2-7; TRBD1 agrees at 10 bases. V trimming: 6 bases; J trimming: 3 bases; junction bases outside the gene matches: 8. CDR3 size: 15 residues. The DNA for the CDR3 is TGTGCCAGCAGGCCCGGGACAGGGGTTCTCTACGAGCAGTACTTC. Residues: CASRPGTGVLYEQYF.

The genes are TRBV20-1 and TRBJ2-3, with TRBD1 as a possible D gene (6 bases). The CDR3 runs 12 residues. The germline V and J ends were trimmed by 8 bases and 3 bases, with 12 bases remaining between them. Germline CDR1 DFQATT, CDR2 SNEGSKA (reference sequence). CDR3 protein: CSTGRSTDTQYF. The CDR3 DNA reads TGCAGTACAGGGAGATCGACAGATACGCAGTATTTT.

This clonotype occurred a few times. The V and J genes are TRBV6-5 and TRBJ2-2, with 8 bases matching TRBD1. The CDR3 has 16 residues. Germline trimming cut 2 bases from V and 4 bases from J; bases unmatched to any gene: 6. CDR1 MNHEY and CDR2 SVGAGI come from the germline V gene. This CDR3 is CASSYDGTGPTGELFF. The CDR3 DNA is TGTGCCAGCAGTTACGACGGGACAGGTCCCACCGGGGAGCTGTTTTTT.

The chain employs TRBV7-2 and TRBJ2-1; TRBD2 is a possible D gene (6 bases). Germline V gene sequence: CDR1 SGHTA, CDR2 FQGNSA. V lost 5 bases, J lost 11 bases, and 13 bases lay in between. CDR3 length equals 12 residues. The CDR3 DNA is TGTGCCAGCAGCCCCCCGGGGGTACAGCAGTTCTTC. It yields the protein CASSPPGVQQFF.

A few counts support this clonotype. The CDR3 DNA follows: TGTGCCAGCAGCCCCTTGGGGGACAGGCTCAATGAAAAACTGTTTTTT. Translation gives CASSPLGDRLNEKLFF. V and J are TRBV7-9 and TRBJ1-4, with 8 nucleotides matching TRBD1. Germline V gene data show CDR1 as SEHNR and CDR2 as FQNEAQ (reference sequence). The V gene end was trimmed by 5 bases and the J gene end by 5 bases; junction bases not matched to a gene: 10. This CDR3 is 16 amino acids long.

The V gene is TRBV4-1, the J gene TRBJ2-7; D not resolved. The germline CDR1 and CDR2 sequences are MGHRA and YSYEKL. The CDR3 spans 15 residues. Between the trimmed V and J ends, which lost 0 bases and 5 bases, there was a span of 14 bases. The CDR3: CASSQEAGILDEQYF. The CDR3, as DNA: TGCGCCAGCAGCCAAGAGGCAGGCATCCTGGACGAGCAGTACTTC.

This clonotype was found a few times. The rearrangement uses TRBV6-5 and TRBJ2-1, with 8 bases matching TRBD2. Germline V lookup: CDR1 MNHEY, CDR2 SVGAGI. CDR3 size: 17 residues. With V trimmed by 0 bases and J by 10 bases, 14 bases remained unmatched. The CDR3 DNA sequence: TGTGCCAGCAGTTACTCCGCCGGGGGGGCGGCTAGGGGAGAGCAGTTCTTC. It codes for CASSYSAGGAARGEQFF.

This clonotype was seen only a few times. The chain employs TRBV4-1 and TRBJ2-7; 7 positions agree with TRBD2. Germline CDR1 and CDR2: MGHRA and YSYEKL. Unmatched junction bases numbered 5, after V lost 0 bases and J lost 6 bases. This CDR3 is 14 amino acids long. This chain's CDR3 is CASSQEPREREQYF. CDR3 nucleotides: TGCGCCAGCAGCCAAGAACCGCGGGAGCGCGAGCAGTACTTC.

This clonotype was observed a handful of times. V gene TRBV20-1 combines with J gene TRBJ2-7, with 8 nucleotides matching TRBD1. CDR1 DFQATT and CDR2 SNEGSKA come from the germline V gene (reference sequence). The length of the CDR3 is 14 residues. Trimming cost V 0 bases and J 2 bases; bases outside gene matches: 3. This CDR3 is CSARDPQGAYEQYF. CDR3 in DNA: TGCAGTGCTAGAGATCCACAGGGGGCCTACGAGCAGTACTTC.

J is TRBJ2-1 and V is TRBV3-1; weak D call: TRBD1 (6 bases). CDR1 and CDR2 from the germline V gene are LGHDT and YNNKEL (reference sequence). V was shortened by 6 bases and J by 12 bases, with 24 bases between the two germline ends. This CDR3 contains 15 residues. This CDR3 reads CASSPGTPANGGQFF. CDR3 DNA: TGTGCCAGCAGTCCCGGGACACCGGCAAATGGGGGGCAGTTCTTC.

This clonotype showed up many times. The gene calls are TRBV12-3 or TRBV12-4 and TRBJ1-5; 8 bases are shared with TRBD1. The CDR3 is made up of 15 amino acids. With V trimmed by 3 bases and J by 2 bases, 3 bases remained unmatched. The chain's CDR3 is CASSFQTGGNQPQHF. CDR3 coding DNA: TGTGCCAGCAGTTTCCAGACAGGGGGCAATCAGCCCCAGCATTTT.

Ten or more counts support this clonotype. V is TRBV5-1 and J is TRBJ2-7; possible D gene TRBD2, 5 bases. Per the germline V gene, CDR1 is SGHRS and CDR2 is YFSETQ. The CDR3 spans 13 residues. Trimming removed 4 bases at V and 3 bases at J, with 11 bases between. The CDR3 bases are TGCGCCAGCAGCGTTAGCGCTTACTACGAGCAGTACTTC. Encoded protein: CASSVSAYYEQYF.

This clonotype was seen many times. J is TRBJ1-5 and V is TRBV12-3 or TRBV12-4, with a weak D call TRBD1 (6 bases). CDR3 size: 14 residues. Deletions cut 3 bases from V and 3 bases from J, with 9 bases between. The chain's CDR3 is CASSFGQPNQPQHF. The CDR3 bases are TGTGCCAGCAGTTTCGGACAGCCCAATCAGCCCCAGCATTTT.

This clonotype was counted ten times or more. The gene calls are TRBV12-3 or TRBV12-4 and TRBJ2-2; 11 bases are a match to TRBD1. Germline trimming cut 5 bases from V and 9 bases from J; bases unmatched to any gene: 8. The CDR3 runs 15 residues. The DNA for the CDR3 is TGTGCCAGCAGTCCGGGGACAGGGGGGATCAGGGAGCTGTTTTTT. This gives the protein CASSPGTGGIRELFF.